These 12 T cell receptor beta chains came from one sample sequenced in a study of cytomegalovirus exposure and HLA in healthy donors. The PCR made use of 60 Vbeta and 13 Jbeta primers. The assay was immunoSEQ multiplex PCR, and TCRdb's table has in-frame clones only and misses some. Reported are approximately 130,000 clones; the ten largest clones contain 1.5% to 2%. The material sequenced was PBMCs. These receptors were taken from a woman aged 55-70 years in good health and CMV-seronegative.

The chain recombines TRBV11-3 with TRBJ2-6, with D possibly matching TRBD1 (6 bases). Looked up from germline, CDR1 is SGHNT and CDR2 is YENEEA. Trimming took off 4 bases at V and 4 bases at J, with 17 bases between the two ends. This CDR3 spans 17 amino acids. The CDR3 coding sequence is TGTGCCAGCAGCTCCCGGACAGTTGCATGCGGGGCCAACGTCCTGACTTTC. Amino acid sequence: CASSSRTVACGANVLTF.

The chain employs TRBV4-1 and TRBJ2-5; TRBD1 matches at 8 bases. The germline V gene has CDR1 MGHRA and CDR2 YSYEKL. V trimming: 0 bases; J trimming: 4 bases; junction bases outside the gene matches: 7. The CDR3 totals 16 residues. The CDR3 loop reads CASSQEARGRGETQYF. The CDR3 bases are TGCGCCAGCAGCCAAGAGGCCAGGGGGCGCGGAGAGACCCAGTACTTC.

The chain uses TRBV18 and TRBJ1-5, with 7 bases aligning to TRBD1. This CDR3 spans 14 amino acids. Trimming at V came to 6 bases and at J to 3 bases, leaving 5 bases not matched to a gene. Germline V gene sequence: CDR1 KGHSH, CDR2 LQKENI. The CDR3 here is CASSPTGPNQPQHF. The CDR3 DNA reads as TGTGCCAGCTCGCCGACAGGGCCCAATCAGCCCCAGCATTTT.

The V and J genes are TRBV27 and TRBJ2-7; D possibly corresponds to TRBD1 (8 bases). The CDR3 contains 14 residues. Germline CDR1 and CDR2: MNHEY and SMNVEV (reference sequence). Trimming pared 8 bases from V and 4 bases from J, leaving 18 bases between. The CDR3 DNA follows: TGTGCCAGCGGGAGGGCAGGGGGCATATACGAGCAGTACTTC. Translating gives CASGRAGGIYEQYF.

The chain recombines TRBV5-1 with TRBJ1-2; 9 bases are a match to TRBD1. This CDR3 comprises 14 residues. V was clipped by 3 bases and J by 5 bases; unmatched bases: 5. The germline V gene has CDR1 SGHRS and CDR2 YFSETQ. CDR3: CASSSGTGSYGYTF. DNA for the CDR3: TGCGCCAGCAGCTCCGGGACAGGGTCGTATGGCTACACCTTC.

The chain's CDR3 is CASRKRETNTIYF. The DNA for the CDR3 is TGTGCCAGCAGGAAGAGGGAAACAAACACCATATATTTT. The chain is built from TRBV27 and TRBJ1-3; D is ambiguous. The CDR3 spans 13 residues. V was trimmed by 6 bases and J by 6 bases, leaving 12 bases between them. CDR1 MNHEY and CDR2 SMNVEV come from the germline V gene (reference sequence).

The rearrangement uses TRBV11-3 and TRBJ2-7; TRBD1 matches 9 bases. The V and J ends lost 5 bases and 7 bases, in that order; junction bases with no gene match: 9. From germline, CDR1 is SGHNT and CDR2 YENEEA. This CDR3 region has 14 residues. CDR3 amino acids: CASSATGTGREQYF. DNA for the CDR3: TGTGCCAGCAGCGCCACCGGGACAGGGAGGGAGCAGTACTTC.

CDR3 residues: CASTRFRTGNTEAFF. The CDR3 DNA follows: TGTGCCAGCACCCGATTTAGGACAGGAAACACTGAAGCTTTCTTT. The V and J genes are TRBV6-5 and TRBJ1-1, with 7 bases that match TRBD1. This CDR3 is built from 15 residues. V shed 7 bases and J 2 bases; nucleotides not matched to a gene: 10. Germline V gives CDR1 MNHEY, CDR2 SVGAGI.

Regarding this clone: A read error may account for a junction end that differs from germline. The CDR3 region is CASSVVLGGEQYF. The CDR3 DNA is TGTGCTAGCAGCGTAGTATTGGGAGGCGAGCAGTACTTC. V and J are TRBV9 and TRBJ2-7, with D maybe TRBD2 (6 bases). CDR1 and CDR2 from the germline V gene are SGDLS and YYNGEE. The CDR3 has 13 amino acids.

V gene TRBV28 combines with J gene TRBJ2-7; tentatively, D is TRBD2 (5 bases). The CDR3 has 14 amino acids. V was clipped by 8 bases and J by 7 bases, with 21 bases between them. Germline CDR1 MDHEN, CDR2 SYDVKM. In DNA, the CDR3 is TGTGCCAGCTCCCCCGGGGAATTCCCTCGGGAGCAGTACTTC. Translation gives CASSPGEFPREQYF. Full variable domain (remainder filled in from reference TRBV28 and TRBJ2-7): DVKVTQSSRYLVKRTGEKVFLECVQDMDHENMFWYRQDPGLGLRLIYFSYDVKMKEKGDIPEGYSVSREKKERFSLILESASTNQTSMYLCASSPGEFPREQYFGPGTRLTVT.

V usage is TRBV2 and J usage is TRBJ1-3; maybe TRBD1 (5 bases). The germline gives CDR1 SNHLY, CDR2 FYNNEI. The CDR3 consists of 14 residues. Trimming pared 7 bases from V and 4 bases from J, leaving 14 bases between. The CDR3 nucleotides are TGTGCCAGCACGGTCTGGGGCGACGGAAACACCATATATTTT. Translated, it gives CASTVWGDGNTIYF.

This chain joins TRBV6-5 and TRBJ2-7; D gene ambiguous. From germline, CDR1 is MNHEY and CDR2 SVGAGI. Trimming removed 7 bases from V and 3 bases from J, with 16 bases in between. The CDR3 extends over 14 amino acids. The CDR3 bases are TGTGCCAGCACCCCCTTGGGCAGACACTACGAGCAGTACTTC. It codes for CASTPLGRHYEQYF.